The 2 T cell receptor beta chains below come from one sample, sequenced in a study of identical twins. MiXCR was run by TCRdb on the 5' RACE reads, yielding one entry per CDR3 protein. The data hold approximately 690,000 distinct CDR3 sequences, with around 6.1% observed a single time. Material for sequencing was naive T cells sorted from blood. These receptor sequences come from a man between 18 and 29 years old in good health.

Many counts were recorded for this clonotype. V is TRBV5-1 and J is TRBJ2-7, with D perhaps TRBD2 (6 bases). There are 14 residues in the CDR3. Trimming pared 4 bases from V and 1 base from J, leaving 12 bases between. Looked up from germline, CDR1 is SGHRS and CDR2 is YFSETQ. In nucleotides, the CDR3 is TGCGCCAGCAGCCCGGGACTCACATCCTACGAGCAGTACGTC. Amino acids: CASSPGLTSYEQYV.

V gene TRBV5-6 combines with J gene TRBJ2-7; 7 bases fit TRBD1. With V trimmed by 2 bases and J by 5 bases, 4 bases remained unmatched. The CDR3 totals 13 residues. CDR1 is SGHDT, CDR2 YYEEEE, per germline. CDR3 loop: CASSFPGGDEQYV. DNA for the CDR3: TGTGCCAGCAGCTTCCCAGGGGGAGACGAGCAGTACGTC.